This T cell receptor beta chain was sequenced during a study of cytomegalovirus exposure and HLA in healthy donors. Study-level results: Analyses of presence and absence presupposed an approximately uniform sequencing depth across donors. A classifier reportedly called cytomegalovirus status with high sensitivity and specificity.

The PCR used 60 Vbeta and 13 Jbeta primers. TCRdb's table, derived via immunoSEQ multiplex PCR, lists solely in-frame clones and lacks some. This table holds 130,000 to 150,000 clones, around 80% found once. CDR1 and CDR2 from the germline V gene are SGDLS and YYNGEE. This CDR3 is 15 amino acids long. Trimming took off 0 bases at V and 1 base at J, with 8 bases between the two ends. Notes on this clone: Its specificity is not known.

The J gene is TRBJ1-5, the V gene TRBV9; D is undetermined. The sequence was obtained from a man aged 25 to 45 in good health and CMV-seropositive. Input material: PBMCs. The DNA of the CDR3 is TGTGCCAGCAGCGTAGACAGCTGGAGCAATCAGCCCCAGCATTTT. Protein product: CASSVDSWSNQPQHF.